The subject of this entry is one T cell receptor beta chain. One end of the junction is discordant with germline, which a read error may explain. The data stem from a study of low-dose radiotherapy and immunotherapy resistance in tumors. Study summary: Cohort 1 was given 0.5 Gy fractions every 2 weeks, 6.5 Gy in total. On an every-two-weeks schedule, patients received intravenous nivolumab 240 mg, along with ipilimumab 1 mg/kg every six weeks.

The CDR3 is 20 amino acids. The germline gives CDR1 MNHEY, CDR2 SVGEGT. cDNA synthesis used a TRAV/TRBV-specific primer set for both chains. A roughly 22-cycle PCR with a constant-region primer and V-primer adapter amplified TCRs. The isolated mRNA underwent amplification through in vitro transcription. One entry per CDR3 protein, called by TCRdb with MiXCR from the reads. The repertoire consists of 6,500 to 8,500 distinct CDR3 sequences, with about 79% occurring once and the leading ten covering approximately 6.2%. The receptor comes from a human donor with advanced metastatic prostate, ovarian, gallbladder or colorectal cancer (not recorded which). This table probably holds off-target reads from a library built for another chain. The chain carries TRBV6-2 or TRBV6-3 and TRBJ2-7; D is tentatively TRBD1 or TRBD2 (5 bases each). The CDR3 bases are TGTGCCAGCAGTGACTCGCCTGGTAATAGGCGTCCTGGGGACCTCTACGAGCAGTACTTC. Amino acid sequence: CASSDSPGNRRPGDLYEQYF.